This T cell receptor (beta chain) was captured by sequencing in a study of CD4+ T cells in melanoma. Findings and caveats of the study: CD8+ T cell, macrophage and B cell function reportedly correlated with neoantigen-specific CD4+ T cells. In melanoma, neoantigen-specific CD4+ T cells reportedly differed in differentiation state.

Trimming at V came to 5 bases and at J to 4 bases, leaving 5 bases not matched to a gene. CDR1 is LNHNV, CDR2 YYDKDF, per germline (reference sequence). The length of the CDR3 is 15 residues. Some clones are missing from TCRdb's copy, which holds only in-frame ones; the method was immunoSEQ multiplex PCR. The repertoire holds under 20,000 clones, with approximately 83% as singletons. On this clone itself: Antigen unknown.

This chain links TRBV15 with TRBJ2-1; 10 nucleotides line up with TRBD1. The receptor was derived from a human donor with melanoma. Specimen: cells from a culture (not recorded whether cultured in vitro). This CDR3 is CATSPGTGDYNEQFF. The CDR3, as DNA: TGTGCCACCAGCCCCGGGACAGGGGATTACAATGAGCAGTTCTTC. Using reference TRBV15 and TRBJ2-1 for the parts outside the CDR3, the full variable domain is DAMVIQNPRYQVTQFGKPVTLSCSQTLNHNVMYWYQQKSSQAPKLLFHYYDKDFNNEADTPDNFQSRRPNTSFCFLDIRSPGLGDTAMYLCATSPGTGDYNEQFFGPGTRLTVL.